These 26 T cell receptor beta chains originate from one sample sequenced in a study of T cell changes during pregnancy in multiple sclerosis. This table comes from immunoSEQ multiplex PCR, and its TCRdb copy is limited to in-frame clones, with some not included. The profile shows tens of thousands of clones, more than 75% of them singletons. Source: CD8+ T cells from peripheral blood mononuclear cells, taken in the third trimester of pregnancy. These receptors were obtained from a female donor with multiple sclerosis, enrolled in a pregnancy study.

The chain couples TRBV5-4 to TRBJ2-3; 14 bases match TRBD2. After removal of 4 bases from V and 6 bases from J, the junction contained 7 bases not matched to a gene. The CDR3 length is 16 residues. The germline V gene has CDR1 SGHNT and CDR2 YYREEE (reference sequence). CDR3 in amino acids: CASSRLAGGPGDTQYF. The CDR3 nucleotides are TGTGCCAGCAGCCGACTAGCGGGGGGGCCAGGGGATACGCAGTATTTT. Full variable domain (rest looked up from reference TRBV5-4 and TRBJ2-3): ETGVTQSPTHLIKTRGQQVTLRCSSQSGHNTVSWYQQALGQGPQFIFQYYREEENGRGNFPPRFSGLQFPNYSSELNVNALELDDSALYLCASSRLAGGPGDTQYFGPGTRLTVL.

The chain has TRBV10-1 and TRBJ1-1, with D perhaps TRBD1 (6 bases). Germline V gene data show CDR1 as WNHNN and CDR2 as SYGVQD (reference sequence). There are 13 residues in the CDR3. Between the trimmed V and J ends, which lost 4 bases and 8 bases, there was a span of 14 bases. CDR3 sequence (DNA): TGCGCCAGCAGTGCCGATCACAGGGCCGAAGCTTTCTTT. Its translation: CASSADHRAEAFF.

By its share, this clone is medium-sized (0.01 to 0.1%). V and J are TRBV5-6 and TRBJ1-1; D uncertain. The CDR3 has 13 amino acids. Between the trimmed V and J ends, which lost 0 bases and 4 bases, there was a span of 7 bases. CDR1 is SGHDT, CDR2 YYEEEE, per germline. CDR3 sequence reads: CASSLGSPTEAFF. CDR3 DNA: TGTGCCAGCAGCTTGGGTAGCCCCACTGAAGCTTTCTTT.

The V and J genes are TRBV27 and TRBJ1-1, with 9 bases aligning to TRBD1. The CDR3 extends over 14 amino acids. Unmatched junction bases numbered 1, after V lost 4 bases and J lost 1 base. Looked up from germline, CDR1 is MNHEY and CDR2 is SMNVEV (reference sequence). CDR3 DNA: TGTGCCAGCAGTTGGGACAGGGCGAACACTGAAGCTTTCTTT. This gives the protein CASSWDRANTEAFF.

This clone was counted a few times. In nucleotides, the CDR3 is TGTGCCAGCAGTGCAGGAAACACAGATACGCAGTATTTT. Translation gives CASSAGNTDTQYF. The chain links TRBV6-4 to TRBJ2-3; D unclear. The germline CDR1 and CDR2 sequences are MRHNA and SNTAGT. This CDR3 is built from 13 residues. The germline V and J ends were trimmed by 4 bases and 2 bases, with 7 bases remaining between them.

The chain couples TRBV2 to TRBJ2-2; possibly TRBD2 for D (6 bases). The germline CDR1 and CDR2 sequences are SNHLY and FYNNEI. The germline V and J ends were trimmed by 5 bases and 10 bases, with 14 bases remaining between them. The CDR3 length is 13 residues. Here the CDR3 reads CASSPHPGVELFF. The DNA of the CDR3 is TGTGCCAGCAGTCCCCACCCGGGGGTGGAGCTGTTTTTT.

This chain connects TRBV30 to TRBJ1-4; unclear D gene. Deletions cut 0 bases from V and 6 bases from J, with 11 bases between. The CDR3 is 14 residues long. Germline V lookup: CDR1 GTSNPN, CDR2 SVGIG (reference sequence). In DNA form, the CDR3 reads TGTGCCTGGAGTGTGGGCAGGTCCGATGAAAAACTGTTTTTT. Its translation is CAWSVGRSDEKLFF.

This clone was found a few times. The chain uses TRBV4-1 and TRBJ1-5; the D is unclear. The CDR3 is made up of 14 amino acids. V lost 8 bases and J 3 bases, leaving 14 bases between the germline ends. Germline V gene sequence: CDR1 MGHRA, CDR2 YSYEKL. The CDR3 bases are TGCGCCAGCTCCGAACGACTGATCAATCAGCCCCAGCATTTT. This encodes CASSERLINQPQHF.

The chain links TRBV4-3 to TRBJ2-7; 7 nucleotides match TRBD1. This CDR3 is built from 16 residues. Germline CDR1 is LGHNA and CDR2 is YSLEER. V lost 0 bases, J lost 3 bases, and 8 bases stayed unmatched. In DNA form, the CDR3 reads TGCGCCAGCAGCCAAGACACAGGGGAGTCAAGCTACGAGCAGTACTTC. It specifies CASSQDTGESSYEQYF.

The CDR3 DNA sequence: TGTGCCAGTAGACGGGGCACTGAAGCTTTCTTT. This gives the protein CASRRGTEAFF. The chain is built from TRBV19 and TRBJ1-1, with no clear D. The V and J ends lost 6 bases and 4 bases respectively, with 6 bases between them. Germline assignment: CDR1 LNHDA and CDR2 SQIVND (reference sequence). This CDR3 is built from 11 residues. The whole variable domain, filled in from reference TRBV19 and TRBJ1-1, reads DGGITQSPKYLFRKEGQNVTLSCEQNLNHDAMYWYRQDPGQGLRLIYYSQIVNDFQKGDIAEGYSVSREKKESFPLTVTSAQKNPTAFYLCASRRGTEAFFGQGTRLTVV.

This clone has a single count. This chain links TRBV7-9 with TRBJ1-1, with D possibly matching TRBD1 (6 bases). CDR3 length: 15 residues. Germline V gene sequence: CDR1 SEHNR, CDR2 FQNEAQ (reference sequence). The V end was cut by 4 bases, the J end by 1 base, with 13 bases between. The CDR3 DNA follows: TGTGCCAGCAGCTCCCACCTGGACAGGAACACTGAAGCTTTCTTT. It specifies CASSSHLDRNTEAFF.

The chain combines TRBV6-5 with TRBJ2-7; perhaps TRBD2 as D (5 bases). Looked up from germline, CDR1 is MNHEY and CDR2 is SVGAGI. The CDR3 contains 14 residues. Trimming pared 3 bases from V and 3 bases from J, leaving 12 bases between. The CDR3 here is CASSYVWGDYEQYF. CDR3 DNA sequence: TGTGCCAGCAGTTATGTTTGGGGAGACTACGAGCAGTACTTC.

In its sample, this clone was seen once. This chain connects TRBV6-5 to TRBJ2-1; maybe TRBD2 (6 bases). Germline V gives CDR1 MNHEY, CDR2 SVGAGI. Trimming took off 4 bases at V and 0 bases at J, with 13 bases between the two ends. CDR3 length equals 16 residues. The CDR3 bases are TGTGCCAGCAGTTTCGGGGCGGGGAGCTCCTACAATGAGCAGTTCTTC. Amino acids: CASSFGAGSSYNEQFF.

The CDR3 DNA reads TGTGCCAGCAGCCCCCAGGGGCCCGCAACAGATACGCAGTATTTT. Translating gives CASSPQGPATDTQYF. The J gene is TRBJ2-3, the V gene TRBV7-9; weak D call: TRBD1 (6 bases). Looked up from germline, CDR1 is SEHNR and CDR2 is FQNEAQ (reference sequence). Trimming removed 5 bases at V and 3 bases at J, with 15 bases between. The CDR3 totals 15 residues.

The chain has TRBV9 and TRBJ2-7, with TRBD1 identical over 8 bases. CDR1 is SGDLS, CDR2 YYNGEE, per germline. With 0 bases clipped from V and 2 bases from J, the junction kept 1 base outside the gene matches. The CDR3 covers 14 residues. This chain's CDR3 is CASSVGRGPYEQYF. The CDR3 bases are TGTGCCAGCAGCGTAGGCAGGGGGCCCTACGAGCAGTACTTC.

This clone was counted a single time. The chain has TRBV6-1 and TRBJ2-5; 8 positions agree with TRBD2. J gave up 5 bases and V 3 bases, and 8 bases lay outside the gene matches. Looked up from germline, CDR1 is MNHNS and CDR2 is SASEGT. The CDR3 runs to 15 residues. The CDR3 DNA is TGTGCCAGCAGTGAGGTCGGGGGGGGTGGGGAGACCCAGTACTTC. This codes for CASSEVGGGGETQYF.

The gene calls are TRBV28 and TRBJ2-7, with TRBD2 as a possible D gene (5 bases). CDR3 length: 12 amino acids. Trimming took 3 bases from V and 2 from J, leaving 5 bases between them. Germline V gene sequence: CDR1 MDHEN, CDR2 SYDVKM. CDR3 sequence reads: CASSLRAYEQYF. The CDR3 region has the DNA TGTGCCAGCAGTTTGAGGGCCTACGAGCAGTACTTC.

The chain employs TRBV9 and TRBJ1-4, with D possibly being TRBD1 (6 bases). The germline V gene has CDR1 SGDLS and CDR2 YYNGEE. V lost 4 bases and J lost 0, with 10 bases in between. The CDR3 extends over 15 amino acids. The CDR3 reads CASSPRTATNEKLFF. CDR3 nucleotides: TGTGCCAGCAGCCCCCGGACAGCAACTAATGAAAAACTGTTTTTT.

CDR3 residues: CASSFTGVGYTF. The DNA for the CDR3 is TGCGCCAGCAGCTTTACAGGGGTTGGCTACACCTTC. The chain recombines TRBV5-1 with TRBJ1-2; 7 bases are a match to TRBD1. This CDR3 region has 12 residues. Losses at the gene ends were 2 bases for V and 7 bases for J; bases not matched to a gene: 2. The germline CDR1 and CDR2 sequences are SGHRS and YFSETQ.

The rearrangement links TRBV7-8 to TRBJ1-5; possibly TRBD1 for D (5 bases). Germline values: CDR1 SGHVS, CDR2 FQNEAQ. The CDR3 contains 16 residues. V was cut by 1 base and J by 7 bases, with 17 bases left in between. DNA for the CDR3: TGTGCCAGCAGCTTAGGTTGGGGACTCCAAGGGCAGCCCCAGCATTTT. It is translated as CASSLGWGLQGQPQHF.

V and J are TRBV9 and TRBJ2-3; 11 nucleotides agree with TRBD2. The ends lost 3 bases at V and 6 bases at J; junction bases unmatched: 9. CDR1 and CDR2 (germline): SGDLS, YYNGEE. There are 16 residues in the CDR3. CDR3 coding DNA: TGTGCCAGCAGCGCCTCCATAGCGGGGGGGATGGATACGCAGTATTTT. Translation: CASSASIAGGMDTQYF.

The chain recombines TRBV4-1 with TRBJ2-7, with 7 bases aligning to TRBD1. Germline V lookup: CDR1 MGHRA, CDR2 YSYEKL. V lost 3 bases and J lost 1; bases outside the gene matches: 9. CDR3 size: 16 residues. DNA of the CDR3: TGCGCCAGCAGCCACCGGACAGGCTCTCAGTCCTACGAGCAGTACTTC. It specifies CASSHRTGSQSYEQYF.

The gene calls are TRBV2 and TRBJ1-1, with 9 bases that match TRBD1. Looked up from germline, CDR1 is SNHLY and CDR2 is FYNNEI. J gave up 5 bases and V 10 bases, and 14 bases lay outside the gene matches. The CDR3 covers 15 residues. The CDR3, as DNA: TGTGCCACCTTGGGGGGACAGGGTGGGATTACTGAAGCTTTCTTT. Its protein product is CATLGGQGGITEAFF.

V is TRBV7-3 and J is TRBJ1-6, with TRBD1 identical over 7 bases. CDR1 is SGHTA and CDR2 is FQGTGA in the germline V gene. J lost 9 bases, V lost 9 bases, and 14 bases had no gene match. The CDR3 covers 15 residues. The CDR3 coding sequence is TGTGCCAGTCAAGCGGTCGCAGGGGGATTTTCACCCCTCCACTTT. The encoded protein is CASQAVAGGFSPLHF.

The chain carries TRBV27 and TRBJ2-5; D is uncertain. The germline CDR1 and CDR2 sequences are MNHEY and SMNVEV (reference sequence). This CDR3 has 13 residues. V was cut by 4 bases and J by 0 bases, with 6 bases left in between. The CDR3 loop reads CASSSMYQETQYF. DNA of the CDR3: TGTGCCAGCAGTTCCATGTACCAAGAGACCCAGTACTTC.

Written as DNA, the CDR3 is TGCGCCAGCAGCTTGTGGGGACAGGGAAAGACTGAAGCTTTCTTT. Translating gives CASSLWGQGKTEAFF. This chain uses TRBV5-1 with TRBJ1-1; 9 nucleotides align to TRBD1. The CDR3 length is 15 residues. Trimming cost V 1 base and J 5 bases; bases outside gene matches: 6. The V gene's germline CDR1 is SGHRS and CDR2 YFSETQ.